The T cell receptor (beta chain) under discussion was sequenced for a study of molecular identifiers for immune sequencing clone quantification. General study findings and limits: Clones above 20 RNA copies held over 97% of effector molecules, under 1% in naive cells. Jurkat TCR RNA that was spiked in from one cell was reportedly detectable among one million naive cells.

The CDR3 is 16 residues long. Both previously described methods and listed TCR primers were employed to make bulk TCR libraries. TCRdb recomputed calls from the PCR reads with MiXCR, one row per CDR3 protein. The repertoire includes around 9,000 distinct CDR3 sequences, just under 20% of them detected once, and more than 1.1% sits in the top ten. The authors sorted naive CD8 T cells as CD8+CD4-CCR7+CD45RA+. Turning to this clonotype: Its antigen is unknown. The junction differs from germline at one of its ends, possibly a read error.

The sample consisted of naive CD8+ T cells from blood, with Jurkat cell RNA spiked in. Indicated subset: FACS-sorted CD8+CD4-CCR7+CD45RA+ naive T cells. The TCR sequence derives from a human donor in good health. Some libraries in this study had Jurkat cell RNA spiked in. This chain links TRBV5-3 with TRBJ2-7, with 10 bases lining up with TRBD1. TRBV5-3 is reported as an ORF; its role is uncertain. This chain's CDR3 is CAGSFTPGQGTHEQHF. Here the CDR3 DNA reads TGTGCCGGCAGCTTCACACCGGGACAGGGGACCCACGAGCAGCACTTC.